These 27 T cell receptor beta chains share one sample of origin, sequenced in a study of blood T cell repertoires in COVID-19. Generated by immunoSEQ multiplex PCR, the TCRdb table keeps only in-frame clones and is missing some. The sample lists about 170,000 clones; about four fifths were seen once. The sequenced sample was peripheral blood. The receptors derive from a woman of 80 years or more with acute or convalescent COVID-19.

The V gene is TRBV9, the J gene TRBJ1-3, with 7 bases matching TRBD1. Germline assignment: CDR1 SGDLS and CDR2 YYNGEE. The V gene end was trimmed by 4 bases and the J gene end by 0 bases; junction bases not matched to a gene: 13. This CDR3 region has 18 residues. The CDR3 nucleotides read TGTGCCAGCAGCAGGCGGACAGGTGGCCCATTCTCTGGAAACACCATATATTTT. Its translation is CASSRRTGGPFSGNTIYF.

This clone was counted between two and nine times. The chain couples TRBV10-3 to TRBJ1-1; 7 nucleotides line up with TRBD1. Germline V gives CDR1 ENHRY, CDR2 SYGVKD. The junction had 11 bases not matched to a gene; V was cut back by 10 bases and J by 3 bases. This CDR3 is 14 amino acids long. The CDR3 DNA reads TGTGCCACAAGAGGGACAGTGAAAGACACTGAAGCTTTCTTT. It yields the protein CATRGTVKDTEAFF.

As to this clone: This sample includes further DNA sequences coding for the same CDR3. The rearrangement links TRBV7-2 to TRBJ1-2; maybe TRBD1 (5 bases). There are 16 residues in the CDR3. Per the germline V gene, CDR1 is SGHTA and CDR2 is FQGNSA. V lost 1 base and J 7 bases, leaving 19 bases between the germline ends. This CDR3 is CASSLVSGPGRGGYTF. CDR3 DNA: TGTGCCAGCAGCTTAGTCAGTGGTCCGGGGAGGGGTGGCTACACCTTC.

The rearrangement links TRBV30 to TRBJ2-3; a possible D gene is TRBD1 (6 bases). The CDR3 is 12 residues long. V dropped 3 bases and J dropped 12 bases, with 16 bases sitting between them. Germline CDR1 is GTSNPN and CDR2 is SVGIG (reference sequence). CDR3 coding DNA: TGTGCCTGGAGAAGTCCGGGACAATCACAGTATTTT. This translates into CAWRSPGQSQYF.

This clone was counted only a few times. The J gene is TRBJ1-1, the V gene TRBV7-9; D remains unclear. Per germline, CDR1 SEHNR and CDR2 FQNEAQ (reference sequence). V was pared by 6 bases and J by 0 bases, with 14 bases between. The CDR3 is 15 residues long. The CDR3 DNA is TGTGCCAGCAGGGGTCCCATCAGGATGAACACTGAAGCTTTCTTT. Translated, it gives CASRGPIRMNTEAFF. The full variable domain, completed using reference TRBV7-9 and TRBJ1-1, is DTGVSQNPRHKITKRGQNVTFRCDPISEHNRLYWYRQTLGQGPEFLTYFQNEAQLEKSRLLSDRFSAERPKGSFSTLEIQRTEQGDSAMYLCASRGPIRMNTEAFFGQGTRLTVV.

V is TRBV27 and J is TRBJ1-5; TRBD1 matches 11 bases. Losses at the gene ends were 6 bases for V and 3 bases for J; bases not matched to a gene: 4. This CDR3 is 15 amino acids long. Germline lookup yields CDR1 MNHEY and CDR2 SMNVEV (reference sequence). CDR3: CASRLGQGANQPQHF. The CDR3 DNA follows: TGTGCCAGCAGGCTTGGACAGGGGGCCAATCAGCCCCAGCATTTT.

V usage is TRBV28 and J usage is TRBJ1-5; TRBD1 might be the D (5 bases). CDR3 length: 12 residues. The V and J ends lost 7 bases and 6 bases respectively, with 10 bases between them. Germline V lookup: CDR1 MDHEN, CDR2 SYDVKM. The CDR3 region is CASTWGGQPQHF. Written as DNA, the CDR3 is TGTGCCAGCACCTGGGGGGGTCAGCCCCAGCATTTT. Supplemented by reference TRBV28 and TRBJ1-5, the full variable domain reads DVKVTQSSRYLVKRTGEKVFLECVQDMDHENMFWYRQDPGLGLRLIYFSYDVKMKEKGDIPEGYSVSREKKERFSLILESASTNQTSMYLCASTWGGQPQHFGDGTRLSIL.

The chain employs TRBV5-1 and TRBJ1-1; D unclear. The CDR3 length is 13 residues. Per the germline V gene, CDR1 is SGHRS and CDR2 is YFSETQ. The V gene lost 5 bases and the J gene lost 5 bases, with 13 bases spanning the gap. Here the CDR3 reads CASSGGWRTEAFF. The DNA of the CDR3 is TGCGCCAGCAGTGGAGGGTGGCGAACTGAAGCTTTCTTT.

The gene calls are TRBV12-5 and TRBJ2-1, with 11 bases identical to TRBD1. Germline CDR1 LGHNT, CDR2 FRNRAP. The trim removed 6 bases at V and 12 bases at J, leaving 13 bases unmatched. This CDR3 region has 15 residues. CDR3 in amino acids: CASGWGQGGADGQFF. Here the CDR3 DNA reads TGTGCTAGTGGCTGGGGACAGGGGGGCGCAGACGGGCAGTTCTTC.

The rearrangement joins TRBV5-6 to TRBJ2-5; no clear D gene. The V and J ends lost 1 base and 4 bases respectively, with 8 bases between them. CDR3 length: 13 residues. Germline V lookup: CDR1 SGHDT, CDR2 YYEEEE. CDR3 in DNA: TGTGCCAGCAGCTTGCGGGTCGGAGAGACCCAGTACTTC. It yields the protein CASSLRVGETQYF.

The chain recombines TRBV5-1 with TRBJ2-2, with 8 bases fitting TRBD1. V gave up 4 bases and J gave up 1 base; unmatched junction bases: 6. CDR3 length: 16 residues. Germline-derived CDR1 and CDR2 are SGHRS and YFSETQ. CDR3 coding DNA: TGCGCCAGCAGCATTAGACAGGGGCGGAACACCGGGGAGCTGTTTTTT. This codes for CASSIRQGRNTGELFF.

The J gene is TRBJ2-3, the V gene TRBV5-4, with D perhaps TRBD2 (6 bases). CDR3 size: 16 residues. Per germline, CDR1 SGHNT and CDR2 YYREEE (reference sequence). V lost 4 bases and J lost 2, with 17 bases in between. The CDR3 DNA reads TGTGCCAGCAGCGCCTTATTAGCGGCTGTCACAGATACGCAGTATTTT. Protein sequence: CASSALLAAVTDTQYF.

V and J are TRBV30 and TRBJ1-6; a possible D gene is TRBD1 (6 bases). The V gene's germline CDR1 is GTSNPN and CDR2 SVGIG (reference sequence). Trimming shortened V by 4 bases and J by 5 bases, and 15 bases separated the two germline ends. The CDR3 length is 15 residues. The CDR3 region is CAWKSRGFNNSPLHF. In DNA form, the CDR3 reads TGTGCCTGGAAAAGCAGGGGATTTAATAATTCACCCCTCCACTTT.

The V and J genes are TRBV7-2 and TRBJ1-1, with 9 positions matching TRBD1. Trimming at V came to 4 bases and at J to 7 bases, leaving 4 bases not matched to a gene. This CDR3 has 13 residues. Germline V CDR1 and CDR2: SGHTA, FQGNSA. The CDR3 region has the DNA TGTGCCAGCAGCTCGGGACAGGGAGGTGAAGCTTTCTTT. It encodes CASSSGQGGEAFF.

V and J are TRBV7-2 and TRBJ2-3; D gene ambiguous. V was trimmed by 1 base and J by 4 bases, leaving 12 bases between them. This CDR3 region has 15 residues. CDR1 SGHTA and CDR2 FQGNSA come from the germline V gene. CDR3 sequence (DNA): TGTGCCAGCAGCTTAGATTCCCCTAGGTCAGATACGCAGTATTTT. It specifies CASSLDSPRSDTQYF.

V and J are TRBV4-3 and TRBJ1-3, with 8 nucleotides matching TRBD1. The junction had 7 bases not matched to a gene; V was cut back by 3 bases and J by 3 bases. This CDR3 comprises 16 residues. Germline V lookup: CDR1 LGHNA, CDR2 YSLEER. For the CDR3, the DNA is TGCGCCAGCAGCCAGGATACCGGGACAGGTGGAAACACCATATATTTT. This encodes CASSQDTGTGGNTIYF.

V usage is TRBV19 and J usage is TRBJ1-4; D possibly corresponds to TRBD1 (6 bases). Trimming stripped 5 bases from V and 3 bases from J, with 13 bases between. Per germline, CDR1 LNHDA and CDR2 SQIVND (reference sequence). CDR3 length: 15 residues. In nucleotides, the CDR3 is TGTGCCAGTAGTCAAACAGGGCTGTCTAATGAAAAACTGTTTTTT. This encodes CASSQTGLSNEKLFF.

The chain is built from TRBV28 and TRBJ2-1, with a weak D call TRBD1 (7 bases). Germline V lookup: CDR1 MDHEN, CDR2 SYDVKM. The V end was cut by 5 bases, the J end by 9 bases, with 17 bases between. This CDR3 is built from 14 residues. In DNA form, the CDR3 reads TGTGCCAGCAGTCCGGGCGGCCAGGGGGGTGAGCAGTTCTTC. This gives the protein CASSPGGQGGEQFF.

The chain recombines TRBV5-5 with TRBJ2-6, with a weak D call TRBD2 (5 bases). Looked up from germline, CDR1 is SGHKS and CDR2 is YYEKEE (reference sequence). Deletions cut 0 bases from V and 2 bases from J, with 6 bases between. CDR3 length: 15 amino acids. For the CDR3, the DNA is TGTGCCAGCAGCTTGGCCGGGGCTGGGGCCAACGTCCTGACTTTC. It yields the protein CASSLAGAGANVLTF.

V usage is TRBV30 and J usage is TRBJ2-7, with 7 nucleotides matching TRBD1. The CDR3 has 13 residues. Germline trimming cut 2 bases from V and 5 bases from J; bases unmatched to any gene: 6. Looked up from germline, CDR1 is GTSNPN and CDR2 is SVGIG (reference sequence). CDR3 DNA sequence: TGTGCCTGGAGTTCAGACAGGGTCAACGAGCAGTACTTC. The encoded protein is CAWSSDRVNEQYF.

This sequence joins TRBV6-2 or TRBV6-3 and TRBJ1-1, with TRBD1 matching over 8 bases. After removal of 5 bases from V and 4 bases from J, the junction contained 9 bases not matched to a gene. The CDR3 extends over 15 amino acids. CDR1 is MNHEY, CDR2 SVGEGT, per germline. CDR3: CASSTSRGLSTEAFF. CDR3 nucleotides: TGTGCCAGCAGTACCTCCAGGGGGCTGAGCACTGAAGCTTTCTTT.

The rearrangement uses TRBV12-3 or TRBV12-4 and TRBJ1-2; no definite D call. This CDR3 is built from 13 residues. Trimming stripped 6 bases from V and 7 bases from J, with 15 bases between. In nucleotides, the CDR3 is TGTGCCAGCAGCCTCGACCGCCCGGGTGGCTACACCTTC. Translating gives CASSLDRPGGYTF.

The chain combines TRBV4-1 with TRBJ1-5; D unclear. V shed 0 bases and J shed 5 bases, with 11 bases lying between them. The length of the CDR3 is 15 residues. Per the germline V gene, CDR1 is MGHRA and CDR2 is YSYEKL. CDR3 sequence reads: CASSQDSGSHQPQHF. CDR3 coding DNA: TGCGCCAGCAGCCAAGATAGCGGGTCCCATCAGCCCCAGCATTTT.

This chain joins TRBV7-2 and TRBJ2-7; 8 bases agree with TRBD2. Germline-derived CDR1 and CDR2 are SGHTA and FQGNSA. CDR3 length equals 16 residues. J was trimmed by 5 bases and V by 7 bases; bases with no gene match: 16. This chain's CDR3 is CASTSTMGGGRNEQYF. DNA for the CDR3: TGTGCCAGCACCTCTACAATGGGCGGGGGGAGGAACGAGCAGTACTTC.

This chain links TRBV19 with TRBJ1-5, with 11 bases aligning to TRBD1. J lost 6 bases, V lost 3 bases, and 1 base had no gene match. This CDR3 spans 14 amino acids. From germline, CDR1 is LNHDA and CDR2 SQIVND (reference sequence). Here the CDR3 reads CASSIGTGGQPQHF. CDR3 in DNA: TGTGCCAGTAGTATTGGGACAGGGGGTCAGCCCCAGCATTTT. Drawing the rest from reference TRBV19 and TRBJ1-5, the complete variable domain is DGGITQSPKYLFRKEGQNVTLSCEQNLNHDAMYWYRQDPGQGLRLIYYSQIVNDFQKGDIAEGYSVSREKKESFPLTVTSAQKNPTAFYLCASSIGTGGQPQHFGDGTRLSIL.

DNA for the CDR3: TGTGCCAGCACTTCCAGTGACAGGGGAGAGACCCAGTACTTC. Its protein product is CASTSSDRGETQYF. The chain is built from TRBV27 and TRBJ2-5, with 8 bases fitting TRBD1. Germline V gives CDR1 MNHEY, CDR2 SMNVEV (reference sequence). Losses at the gene ends were 7 bases for V and 4 bases for J; bases not matched to a gene: 8. The CDR3 extends over 14 amino acids.

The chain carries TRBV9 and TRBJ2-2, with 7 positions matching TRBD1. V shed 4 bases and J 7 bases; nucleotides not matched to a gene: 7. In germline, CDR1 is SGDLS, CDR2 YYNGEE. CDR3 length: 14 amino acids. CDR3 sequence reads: CASSLQRQGGELFF. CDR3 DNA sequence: TGTGCCAGCAGCCTCCAGAGACAGGGCGGGGAGCTGTTTTTT.